This T cell receptor (beta chain) was identified in a study of cytomegalovirus exposure and HLA in healthy donors. Study findings and constraints: As a later analysis revealed, most CMV-associated TCR beta chains appeared HLA-restricted.

The CDR3 length is 9 residues. Germline V gene sequence: CDR1 MNHEY, CDR2 SMNVEV (reference sequence). V lost 5 bases and J lost 11, with 6 bases in between. In regard to this clone: Its antigen is unidentified.

Researchers ran the PCR with 60 Vbeta and 13 Jbeta primers. Assay used: immunoSEQ multiplex PCR; TCRdb lists only in-frame clones, some missing. The sample records over 100,000 clones, nearly 65% being singletons. The receptor comes from a human donor in good health. The sequencing input was PBMCs. The chain combines TRBV27 with TRBJ2-5; D remains unclear. The CDR3 region has the DNA TGTGCCAGCAGTCGTACACAGTACTTC. This codes for CASSRTQYF.